This T cell receptor beta chain appears in the sequencing data of a study of OX40 agonist ivuxolimab in advanced cancers. Study-level information: One hepatocellular carcinoma and a couple of cutaneous melanoma patients partially responded.

Data came from immunoSEQ multiplex PCR; TCRdb stores just in-frame clones and leaves some out. The sample yields 98,000 or so clones, 88% seen once. The source material was CD4+ or CD8+ T cells sorted from blood, sampled in a trial of the OX40 agonist ivuxolimab. The receptor was isolated from an adult with an advanced solid tumor such as melanoma, head and neck, liver or kidney cancer.

The CDR3 coding sequence is TGCGCCAGCAGCTTGGGTGGGCTATACAATGAGCAGTTCTTC. It encodes CASSLGGLYNEQFF. The chain recombines TRBV5-1 with TRBJ2-1, with D unresolved. The CDR3 has 14 residues. Trimming left V 0 bases short and J 4 bases short, with 8 bases between. Per the germline V gene, CDR1 is SGHRS and CDR2 is YFSETQ.